The 31 T cell receptor beta chains reported below all come from one sample, sequenced in a study of OX40 agonist ivuxolimab in advanced cancers. TCRdb's table, derived via immunoSEQ multiplex PCR, lists solely in-frame clones and lacks some. The sample consists of approximately 78,000 clones, around 86% of them appearing once. This specimen consisted of CD4+ or CD8+ T cells sorted from blood, obtained in a trial of the OX40 agonist ivuxolimab. These receptors came from an adult with an advanced solid tumor such as melanoma, head and neck, liver or kidney cancer.

This sequence joins TRBV7-8 and TRBJ1-1; 7 bases line up with TRBD1. This CDR3 spans 14 amino acids. V lost 5 bases and J lost 1; bases outside the gene matches: 4. Germline CDR1 reads SGHVS; CDR2 reads FQNEAQ. The CDR3 nucleotides are TGTGCCAGCAGCCCCCGACAGGGGAACACTGAAGCTTTCTTT. Residues: CASSPRQGNTEAFF.

V is TRBV6-1 and J is TRBJ2-7; D unclear. The ends were cut back, 2 bases at V and 1 base at J, with 15 bases in the middle. CDR1 is MNHNS and CDR2 is SASEGT in the germline V gene. The CDR3 is 16 amino acids. The CDR3 nucleotides read TGTGCCAGCAGTGAAATCCCCGGGCAGCGTTCCTACGAGCAGTACTTC. Translating it yields CASSEIPGQRSYEQYF.

The table lists this clone with a few counts. The V gene is TRBV7-2, the J gene TRBJ1-5; perhaps TRBD1 as D (5 bases). Trimming shortened V by 4 bases and J by 6 bases, and 10 bases separated the two germline ends. CDR1 is SGHTA, CDR2 FQGNSA, per germline. The CDR3 is 13 residues long. The CDR3 bases are TGTGCCAGCAGCTCAATCCAGGGTCAGCCCCAGCATTTT. This gives the protein CASSSIQGQPQHF.

The rearrangement links TRBV27 to TRBJ2-1; 16 nucleotides align to TRBD2. The length of the CDR3 is 20 residues. Trimming removed 2 bases from V and 5 bases from J; junction bases left unmatched: 12. Germline V gene lookup returns CDR1 MNHEY and CDR2 SMNVEV (reference sequence). The CDR3 loop is CASSLRRPGLAGGIHNEQFF. The CDR3 nucleotides are TGTGCCAGCAGTTTAAGACGGCCGGGACTAGCGGGAGGGATCCACAATGAGCAGTTCTTC.

This clone occurred once. This chain uses TRBV7-6 with TRBJ2-5; TRBD2 matches at 7 bases. Germline V gives CDR1 SGHVS, CDR2 FNYEAQ. After removal of 3 bases from V and 5 bases from J, the junction contained 3 bases not matched to a gene. The CDR3 length is 13 residues. CDR3 in amino acids: CASSFGLVETQYF. The DNA of the CDR3 is TGTGCCAGCAGCTTCGGACTAGTTGAGACCCAGTACTTC.

This rearrangement joins TRBV7-8 to TRBJ2-7, with D uncertain. The CDR3 has 13 residues. CDR1 is SGHVS, CDR2 FQNEAQ, per germline. The germline V and J ends were trimmed by 3 bases and 2 bases, with 8 bases remaining between them. The CDR3 DNA reads TGTGCCAGCAGCTTTGGCAGAACCTACGAGCAGTACTTC. As protein: CASSFGRTYEQYF.

The genes are TRBV11-1 and TRBJ2-5; D call uncertain. The V gene's germline CDR1 is SGHAT and CDR2 FQDESV (reference sequence). This CDR3 comprises 12 residues. The V end lost 4 bases, the J end lost 3 bases, and 6 bases lay between the germline ends. CDR3 coding DNA: TGTGCCAGCAGCTCTAGTAAAGAGACCCAGTACTTC. Encoded protein: CASSSSKETQYF.

V usage is TRBV29-1 and J usage is TRBJ2-5; possibly TRBD2 for D (5 bases). Trimming cost V 5 bases and J 4 bases, with 17 bases left between them. This CDR3 is 14 amino acids long. Germline loops: CDR1 SQVTM, CDR2 ANQGSEA. Here the CDR3 DNA reads TGCAGCGTTACAAGAGAGTGGGCGGGAGAGACCCAGTACTTC. Its translation is CSVTREWAGETQYF. The full variable domain, completed using reference TRBV29-1 and TRBJ2-5, is SAVISQKPSRDICQRGTSLTIQCQVDSQVTMMFWYRQQPGQSLTLIATANQGSEATYESGFVIDKFPISRPNLTFSTLTVSNMSPEDSSIYLCSVTREWAGETQYFGPGTRLLVL.

The rearrangement links TRBV9 to TRBJ2-5, with D possibly called TRBD1 or TRBD2 (5 bases each). V was trimmed by 2 bases and J by 1 base, leaving 12 bases between them. The CDR3 totals 15 residues. The germline V gene has CDR1 SGDLS and CDR2 YYNGEE. The CDR3: CASSVGARVQETQYF. The CDR3 bases are TGTGCCAGCAGCGTCGGGGCCAGGGTCCAAGAGACCCAGTACTTC.

The gene calls are TRBV6-5 and TRBJ1-1, with D unclear. The CDR3 spans 15 residues. V was shortened by 0 bases and J by 0 bases, with 8 bases between the two germline ends. Germline loops: CDR1 MNHEY, CDR2 SVGAGI. In nucleotides, the CDR3 is TGTGCCAGCAGTTACTCGAGACACTTGAACACTGAAGCTTTCTTT. The encoded protein is CASSYSRHLNTEAFF.

Of note for this clone: In the same sample, other DNA sequences code for this CDR3. This rearrangement joins TRBV30 to TRBJ2-1; D gene ambiguous. V was clipped by 3 bases and J by 4 bases, with 4 bases between them. This CDR3 comprises 11 residues. The germline V gene encodes CDR1 GTSNPN and CDR2 SVGIG (reference sequence). In nucleotides, the CDR3 is TGTGCCTGGAGAGATTACAATGAGCAGTTCTTC. Translation: CAWRDYNEQFF. The full variable domain, with the rest looked up from reference TRBV30 and TRBJ2-1, is SQTIHQWPATLVQPVGSPLSLECTVEGTSNPNLYWYRQAAGRGLQLLFYSVGIGQISSEVPQNLSASRPQDRQFILSSKKLLLSDSGFYLCAWRDYNEQFFGPGTRLTVL.

This sequence joins TRBV25-1 and TRBJ2-1, with D perhaps matching TRBD2 (5 bases). Germline loops: CDR1 MGHDK, CDR2 SYGVNS. The CDR3 is made up of 13 amino acids. V gave up 1 base and J gave up 6 bases, with 7 bases separating them. CDR3 DNA: TGTGCCAGCAGTGAATCGCGGGTCAATGAGCAGTTCTTC. Translated: CASSESRVNEQFF.

The V gene is TRBV21-1, the J gene TRBJ1-6; no check of the table's D call, TRBD1, against the DNA was made. TRBV21-1 is labeled a pseudogene. The CDR3 loop spans 18 amino acids. The CDR3: CASSKRYMDGQSNSPLHF. The CDR3 DNA follows: TGTGCCAGCAGCAAAAGGTACATGGATGGGCAGAGTAATTCACCCCTCCACTTT.

This chain links TRBV5-8 with TRBJ2-6, with 9 bases identical to TRBD1. The CDR3 runs to 19 residues. V lost 4 bases to trimming and J lost 3 bases; unmatched junction nucleotides: 14. CDR1 and CDR2 from the germline V gene are SGHTS and YDEGEE. CDR3 sequence reads: CASSLARDRVTGGANVLTF. As DNA, the CDR3 is TGTGCCAGCAGCCTGGCCAGGGACAGGGTCACCGGTGGGGCCAACGTCCTGACTTTC.

The chain joins TRBV5-4 to TRBJ2-7, with D possibly TRBD2 on 5 matching bases. V was shortened by 2 bases and J by 4 bases, with 13 bases between the two germline ends. Germline V gives CDR1 SGHNT, CDR2 YYREEE (reference sequence). CDR3 length: 14 amino acids. The DNA for the CDR3 is TGTGCCAGCAGCTTTAACGGCCCGGGATACGAGCAGTACTTC. Translation gives CASSFNGPGYEQYF.

The chain couples TRBV19 to TRBJ1-1, with D maybe TRBD1 (5 bases). The length of the CDR3 is 17 residues. Germline CDR1 and CDR2: LNHDA and SQIVND (reference sequence). With 6 bases removed from V and 3 bases from J, the gap between germline ends came to 23 bases. CDR3 sequence (DNA): TGTGCCAGTAGCCGAGGGCTCCTGAGGGGAAGCCACACTGAAGCTTTCTTT. Encoded protein: CASSRGLLRGSHTEAFF. The entire variable domain, with the rest obtained from reference TRBV19 and TRBJ1-1, is as follows: DGGITQSPKYLFRKEGQNVTLSCEQNLNHDAMYWYRQDPGQGLRLIYYSQIVNDFQKGDIAEGYSVSREKKESFPLTVTSAQKNPTAFYLCASSRGLLRGSHTEAFFGQGTRLTVV.

The chain combines TRBV9 with TRBJ2-5, with a tentative D call TRBD2 (6 bases). In germline, CDR1 is SGDLS, CDR2 YYNGEE. V gave up 4 bases and J gave up 5 bases, with 18 bases separating them. The CDR3 loop spans 15 amino acids. In DNA, the CDR3 is TGTGCCAGCAGCAACCGTGGGGGGTCGACGGAGACCCAGTACTTC. Its protein product is CASSNRGGSTETQYF.

CDR3 DNA: TGCGCCAGCAGCTTGTACGGGAGTAGGACTAATGAAAAACTGTTTTTT. Translated, it gives CASSLYGSRTNEKLFF. V and J are TRBV5-1 and TRBJ1-4; D call uncertain. CDR1 is SGHRS, CDR2 YFSETQ, per germline. Trimming cost V 1 base and J 2 bases, with 12 bases left between them. The CDR3 sequence is 16 residues long.

The chain couples TRBV4-2 to TRBJ2-7; TRBD2 agrees at 8 bases. This CDR3 region has 16 residues. The V and J ends lost 5 bases and 6 bases, in that order; junction bases with no gene match: 15. The germline V gene has CDR1 LGHNA and CDR2 YNFKEQ. CDR3: CASSSGYGLALSEQYF. The CDR3 nucleotides read TGTGCCAGCAGCAGCGGGTATGGACTAGCATTATCCGAGCAGTACTTC.

The CDR3 coding sequence is TGTGCCAGCAGTGTTGGAAATTACAATGAGCAGTTCTTC. This sequence encodes CASSVGNYNEQFF. The chain is built from TRBV25-1 and TRBJ2-1; D uncertain. This CDR3 region has 13 residues. V lost 4 bases to trimming and J lost 4 bases, with 8 bases between them. CDR1 MGHDK and CDR2 SYGVNS come from the germline V gene.

This clone was detected a few times. This chain uses TRBV2 with TRBJ2-5, with D hard to call. The CDR3 consists of 15 residues. The V end lost 6 bases, the J end lost 4 bases, and 18 bases lay between the germline ends. In germline, CDR1 is SNHLY, CDR2 FYNNEI. The CDR3 DNA is TGTGCCAGCAGGGGGATTCCGGGCCCCACAGAGACCCAGTACTTC. Amino acids: CASRGIPGPTETQYF.

The rearrangement uses TRBV11-2 and TRBJ2-7; 12 bases match TRBD1. CDR1 SGHAT and CDR2 FQNNGV come from the germline V gene. This CDR3 spans 14 amino acids. J lost 7 bases, V lost 5 bases, and 6 bases had no gene match. The CDR3 nucleotides are TGTGCCAGCAGCAAGGGACAGGGGGCAGGTGAGCAGTACTTC. Residues: CASSKGQGAGEQYF.

V is TRBV2 and J is TRBJ1-5; no reliable D call. Looked up from germline, CDR1 is SNHLY and CDR2 is FYNNEI. Trimming left V 6 bases short and J 4 bases short, with 16 bases between. This CDR3 spans 15 amino acids. In DNA, the CDR3 is TGTGCCAGCAGCTTGGACTCAGCGGTAAATCAGCCCCAGCATTTT. This translates into CASSLDSAVNQPQHF.

This clone showed up just a few times. V usage is TRBV6-1 and J usage is TRBJ2-3; 11 bases fit TRBD2. The length of the CDR3 is 14 residues. Germline V gene lookup returns CDR1 MNHNS and CDR2 SASEGT. V lost 5 bases and J lost 5; bases outside the gene matches: 3. The CDR3 protein is CASSISGGGDTQYF. The CDR3, as DNA: TGTGCCAGCAGTATTAGCGGGGGGGGAGATACGCAGTATTTT.

This chain joins TRBV5-1 and TRBJ2-5; 10 nucleotides line up with TRBD2. The CDR3 extends over 14 amino acids. The germline gives CDR1 SGHRS, CDR2 YFSETQ. J was trimmed by 4 bases and V by 2 bases; bases with no gene match: 2. Written as DNA, the CDR3 is TGCGCCAGCAGCTTAACTAGCGGGATAGAGACCCAGTACTTC. It translates to CASSLTSGIETQYF. The entire variable domain, with the rest obtained from reference TRBV5-1 and TRBJ2-5, is as follows: KAGVTQTPRYLIKTRGQQVTLSCSPISGHRSVSWYQQTPGQGLQFLFEYFSETQRNKGNFPGRFSGRQFSNSRSEMNVSTLELGDSALYLCASSLTSGIETQYFGPGTRLLVL.

DNA of the CDR3: TGTGCCTGGAAGTACCGGGACAGGGTTTACGAGCAGTACTTC. Its protein is CAWKYRDRVYEQYF. The chain uses TRBV30 and TRBJ2-7, with 9 bases lining up with TRBD1. Unmatched junction bases numbered 8, after V lost 4 bases and J lost 4 bases. This CDR3 is 14 amino acids long. Germline V gives CDR1 GTSNPN, CDR2 SVGIG (reference sequence). Looking up the rest from reference TRBV30 and TRBJ2-7 gives the full variable domain: SQTIHQWPATLVQPVGSPLSLECTVEGTSNPNLYWYRQAAGRGLQLLFYSVGIGQISSEVPQNLSASRPQDRQFILSSKKLLLSDSGFYLCAWKYRDRVYEQYFGPGTRLTVT.

A remark on this clone: The final CDR3 position lacks the conserved phenylalanine or tryptophan, pointing to a likely read error. The rearrangement joins TRBV27 to TRBJ1-2; D is possibly TRBD1 (5 bases). Deletions cut 4 bases from V and 11 bases from J, with 32 bases between. Germline CDR1 is MNHEY and CDR2 is SMNVEV (reference sequence). The CDR3 is 18 residues long. CDR3 sequence reads: CASSSRDQGGGSPPTYTL. DNA for the CDR3: TGTGCCAGCAGTTCCCGGGACCAGGGCGGGGGTTCTCCCCCAACGTACACCCTC.

The chain carries TRBV20-1 and TRBJ2-1, with no clear D. CDR1 DFQATT and CDR2 SNEGSKA come from the germline V gene (reference sequence). The CDR3 sequence is 11 residues long. Trimming removed 2 bases from V and 5 bases from J, with 4 bases in between. The CDR3 DNA follows: TGCAGTGCTAGAAAGGACAATGAGCAGTTCTTC. Its protein is CSARKDNEQFF.

The chain is built from TRBV29-1 and TRBJ2-7; TRBD2 matches 9 bases. This CDR3 spans 15 amino acids. CDR1 and CDR2 (germline): SQVTM, ANQGSEA. J gave up 5 bases and V 4 bases, and 12 bases lay outside the gene matches. The CDR3 coding sequence is TGCAGCGTTGGCGGCGGGAGGGCCAGCCGGAACGAGCAGTACTTC. Translating it yields CSVGGGRASRNEQYF.

The chain has TRBV9 and TRBJ1-1; no reliable D call. With 2 bases removed from V and 4 bases from J, the gap between germline ends came to 18 bases. Germline V gene data show CDR1 as SGDLS and CDR2 as YYNGEE. The CDR3 is 16 amino acids. For the CDR3, the DNA is TGTGCCAGCAGCGTCCTTGTCCCCCGTGGGGTCACTGAAGCTTTCTTT. It specifies CASSVLVPRGVTEAFF.

The chain uses TRBV18 and TRBJ2-7, with D tentatively TRBD1 or TRBD2 (5 bases each). The CDR3 contains 13 residues. Germline CDR1 reads KGHSH; CDR2 reads LQKENI. V lost 2 bases and J lost 2, with 7 bases in between. The CDR3 region has the DNA TGTGCCAGCTCACCAGGGGACGCCTACGAGCAGTACTTC. It codes for CASSPGDAYEQYF.